This T cell receptor (beta chain) was sequenced for a study of blood T cell repertoires in COVID-19. At the level of the study: Acute and convalescent COVID-19 samples came from the United States, Italy and Spain. T cells, B-cell-depleted T cells, or PBMCs provided the cDNA or gDNA that served as material.

The V end was cut by 4 bases, the J end by 3 bases, with 4 bases between. Germline lookup yields CDR1 SGHRS and CDR2 YFSETQ. The CDR3 runs 11 residues. In the original analysis: Nucleated cell number was recorded as an estimate derived from reference gene primer amplification. This table comes from immunoSEQ multiplex PCR, and its TCRdb copy is limited to in-frame clones, with some not included. That table supplies the V and J calls and clone size; D and trimming were determined from the DNA. The table includes approximately 70,000 clones, 79% detected once. This chain connects TRBV5-1 to TRBJ1-2, with no clear D. The sequence was collected from an elderly woman with active or convalescent COVID-19. Sequenced material: peripheral blood. This CDR3 reads CASSEDYGYTF. The CDR3 bases are TGCGCCAGCAGCGAGGACTATGGCTACACCTTC.